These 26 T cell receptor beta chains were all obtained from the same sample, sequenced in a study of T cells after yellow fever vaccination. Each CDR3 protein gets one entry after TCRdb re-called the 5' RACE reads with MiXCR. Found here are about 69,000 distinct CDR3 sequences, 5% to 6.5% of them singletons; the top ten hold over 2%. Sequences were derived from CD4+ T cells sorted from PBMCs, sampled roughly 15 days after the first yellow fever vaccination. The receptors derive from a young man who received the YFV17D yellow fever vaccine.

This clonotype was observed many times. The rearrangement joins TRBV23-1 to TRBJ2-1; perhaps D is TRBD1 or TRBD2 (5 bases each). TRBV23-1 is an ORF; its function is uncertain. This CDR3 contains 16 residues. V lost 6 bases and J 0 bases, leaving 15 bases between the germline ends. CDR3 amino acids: CASRPPAGSSYNEQFF. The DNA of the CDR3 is TGCGCCAGCAGGCCCCCGGCAGGGAGCTCCTACAATGAGCAGTTCTTC.

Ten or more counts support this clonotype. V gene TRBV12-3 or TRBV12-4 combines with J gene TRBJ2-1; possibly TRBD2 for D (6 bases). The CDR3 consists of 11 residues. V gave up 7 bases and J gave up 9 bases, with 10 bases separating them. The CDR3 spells CASTLGSEQFF. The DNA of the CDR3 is TGTGCCAGCACCCTCGGGAGTGAGCAGTTCTTC.

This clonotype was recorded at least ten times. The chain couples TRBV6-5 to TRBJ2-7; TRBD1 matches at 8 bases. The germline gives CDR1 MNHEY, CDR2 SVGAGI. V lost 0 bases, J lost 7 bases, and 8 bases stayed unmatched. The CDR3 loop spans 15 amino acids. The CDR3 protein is CASSYSGTGSMEQYF. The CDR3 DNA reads TGTGCCAGCAGTTACTCGGGGACAGGATCAATGGAGCAGTACTTC.

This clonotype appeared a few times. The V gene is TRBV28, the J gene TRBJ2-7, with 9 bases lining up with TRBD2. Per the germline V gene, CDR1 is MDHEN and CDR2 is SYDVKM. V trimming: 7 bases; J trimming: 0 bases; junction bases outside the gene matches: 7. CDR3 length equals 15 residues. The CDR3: CASKPLAGSSYEQYV. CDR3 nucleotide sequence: TGTGCCAGCAAACCCCTAGCGGGGAGCTCCTACGAGCAGTACGTC.

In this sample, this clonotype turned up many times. In DNA form, the CDR3 reads TGCGCCAGCAGCCAAGAGGTCTCCACCGGGGAGCTGTTTTTT. It specifies CASSQEVSTGELFF. The gene calls are TRBV4-3 and TRBJ2-2; no firm D call. The CDR3 has 14 residues. Trimming took off 0 bases at V and 4 bases at J, with 6 bases between the two ends. Germline loops: CDR1 LGHNA, CDR2 YSLEER.

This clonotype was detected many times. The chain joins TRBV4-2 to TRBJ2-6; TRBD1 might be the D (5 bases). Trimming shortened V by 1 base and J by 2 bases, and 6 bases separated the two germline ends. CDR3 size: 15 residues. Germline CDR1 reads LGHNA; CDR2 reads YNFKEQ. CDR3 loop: CASSQVGAGANVLTF. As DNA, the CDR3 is TGTGCCAGCAGCCAAGTAGGGGCTGGGGCCAACGTCCTGACTTTC.

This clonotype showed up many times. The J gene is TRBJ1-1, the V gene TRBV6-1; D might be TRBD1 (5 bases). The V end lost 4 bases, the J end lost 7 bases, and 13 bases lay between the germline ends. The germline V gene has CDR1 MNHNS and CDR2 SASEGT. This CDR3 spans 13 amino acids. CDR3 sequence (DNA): TGTGCCAGCAGTGGACAGTCGGGAATTGAAGCTTTCTTT. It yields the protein CASSGQSGIEAFF.

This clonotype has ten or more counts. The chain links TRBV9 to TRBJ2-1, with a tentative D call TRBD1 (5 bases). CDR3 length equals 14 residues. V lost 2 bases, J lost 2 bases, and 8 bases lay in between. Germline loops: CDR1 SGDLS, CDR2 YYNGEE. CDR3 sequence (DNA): TGTGCCAGCAGCGTCGCGACAGCCTACAATGAGCAGTTCTTC. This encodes CASSVATAYNEQFF. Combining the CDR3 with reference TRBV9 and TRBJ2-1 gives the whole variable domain DSGVTQTPKHLITATGQRVTLRCSPRSGDLSVYWYQQSLDQGLQFLIQYYNGEERAKGNILERFSAQQFPDLHSELNLSSLELGDSALYFCASSVATAYNEQFFGPGTRLTVL.

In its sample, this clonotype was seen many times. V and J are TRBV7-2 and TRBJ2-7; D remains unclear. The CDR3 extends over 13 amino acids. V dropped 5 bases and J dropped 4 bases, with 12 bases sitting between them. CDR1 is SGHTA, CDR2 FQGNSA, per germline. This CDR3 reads CASSLDPNYEQYV. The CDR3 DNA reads TGTGCCAGCAGCCTGGACCCCAATTACGAGCAGTACGTC.

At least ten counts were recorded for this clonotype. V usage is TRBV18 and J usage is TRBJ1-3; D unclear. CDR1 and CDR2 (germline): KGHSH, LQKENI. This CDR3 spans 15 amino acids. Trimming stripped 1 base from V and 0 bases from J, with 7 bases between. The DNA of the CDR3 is TGTGCCAGCTCACCACTTCGGGACTCTGGAAACACCATATATTTT. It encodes CASSPLRDSGNTIYF.

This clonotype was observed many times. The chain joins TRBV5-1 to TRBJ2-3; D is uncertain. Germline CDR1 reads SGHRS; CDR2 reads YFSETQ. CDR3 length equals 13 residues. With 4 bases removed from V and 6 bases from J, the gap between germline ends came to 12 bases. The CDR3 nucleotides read TGCGCCAGCAGCCTCGCCAGTCAGGATACGCAGTATTTT. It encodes CASSLASQDTQYF. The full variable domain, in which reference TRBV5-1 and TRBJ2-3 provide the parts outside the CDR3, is KAGVTQTPRYLIKTRGQQVTLSCSPISGHRSVSWYQQTPGQGLQFLFEYFSETQRNKGNFPGRFSGRQFSNSRSEMNVSTLELGDSALYLCASSLASQDTQYFGPGTRLTVL.

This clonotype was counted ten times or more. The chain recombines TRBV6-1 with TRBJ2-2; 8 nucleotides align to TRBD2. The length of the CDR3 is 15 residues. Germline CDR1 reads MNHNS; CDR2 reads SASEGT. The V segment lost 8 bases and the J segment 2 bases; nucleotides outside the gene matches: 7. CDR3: CASRTSIVNTGELFF. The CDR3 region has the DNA TGTGCCAGCCGGACTAGCATCGTTAACACCGGGGAGCTGTTTTTT.

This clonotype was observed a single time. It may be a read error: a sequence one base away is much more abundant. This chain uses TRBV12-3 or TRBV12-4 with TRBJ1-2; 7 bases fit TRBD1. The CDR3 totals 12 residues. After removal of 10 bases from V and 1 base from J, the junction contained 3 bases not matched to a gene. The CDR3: CATTGDNYGYTF. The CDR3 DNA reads TGTGCCACCACAGGGGATAACTATGGCTACACCTTC.

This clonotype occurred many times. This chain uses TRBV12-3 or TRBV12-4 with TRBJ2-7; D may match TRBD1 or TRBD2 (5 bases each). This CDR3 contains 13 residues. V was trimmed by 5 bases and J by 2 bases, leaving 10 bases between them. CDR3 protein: CASSKLGAYEQYF. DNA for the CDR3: TGTGCCAGCAGTAAACTGGGGGCCTACGAGCAGTACTTC.

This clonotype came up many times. Written as DNA, the CDR3 is TGCGCCAGCAGCCAAGATCGGAGAGGGCCCGGCTACACCTTC. This encodes CASSQDRRGPGYTF. The chain is built from TRBV4-1 and TRBJ1-2, with D unresolved. Germline V gives CDR1 MGHRA, CDR2 YSYEKL. CDR3 size: 14 residues. V was clipped by 0 bases and J by 8 bases, with 13 bases between them.

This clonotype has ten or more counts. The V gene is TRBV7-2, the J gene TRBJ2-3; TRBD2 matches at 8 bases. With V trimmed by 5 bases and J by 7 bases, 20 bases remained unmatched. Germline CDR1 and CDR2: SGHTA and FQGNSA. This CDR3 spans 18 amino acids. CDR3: CASSRPAGGSSLGHTQYF. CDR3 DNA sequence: TGTGCCAGCAGCCGACCCGCGGGGGGCTCCAGCCTCGGACATACGCAGTATTTT.

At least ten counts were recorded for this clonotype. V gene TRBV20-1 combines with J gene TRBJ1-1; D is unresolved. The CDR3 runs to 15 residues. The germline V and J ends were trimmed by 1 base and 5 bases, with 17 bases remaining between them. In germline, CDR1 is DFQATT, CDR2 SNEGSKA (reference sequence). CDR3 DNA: TGCAGTGCTAGAGGCTATAACAGAGTTGGAACTGAAGCTTTCTTT. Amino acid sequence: CSARGYNRVGTEAFF.

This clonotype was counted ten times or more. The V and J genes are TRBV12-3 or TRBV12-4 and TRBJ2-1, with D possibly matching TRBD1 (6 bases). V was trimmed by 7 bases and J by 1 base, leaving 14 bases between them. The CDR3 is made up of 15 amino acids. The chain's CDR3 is CASTTPGQSYNEQFF. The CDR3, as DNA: TGTGCCAGCACTACCCCCGGACAGTCCTACAATGAGCAGTTCTTC.

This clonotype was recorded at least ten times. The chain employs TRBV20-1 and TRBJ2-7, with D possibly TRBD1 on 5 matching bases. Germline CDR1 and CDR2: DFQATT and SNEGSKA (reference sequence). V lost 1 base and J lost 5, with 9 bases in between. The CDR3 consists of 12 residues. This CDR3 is CSARVVGDEQYF. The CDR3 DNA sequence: TGCAGTGCTAGAGTTGTAGGGGACGAGCAGTACTTC.

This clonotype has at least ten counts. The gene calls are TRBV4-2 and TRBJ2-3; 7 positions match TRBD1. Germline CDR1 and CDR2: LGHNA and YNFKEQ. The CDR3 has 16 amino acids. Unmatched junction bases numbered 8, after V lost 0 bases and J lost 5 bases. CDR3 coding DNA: TGTGCCAGCAGCCAAGATCCCAGGGGGAGTGAAGATACGCAGTATTTT. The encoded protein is CASSQDPRGSEDTQYF.

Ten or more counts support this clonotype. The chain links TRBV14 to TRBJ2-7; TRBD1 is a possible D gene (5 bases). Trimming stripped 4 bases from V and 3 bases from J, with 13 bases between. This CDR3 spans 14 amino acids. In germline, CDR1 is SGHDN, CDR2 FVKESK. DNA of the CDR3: TGTGCCAGCAGCCCGAGACAGATGGTCTACGAGCAGTACTTC. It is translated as CASSPRQMVYEQYF.

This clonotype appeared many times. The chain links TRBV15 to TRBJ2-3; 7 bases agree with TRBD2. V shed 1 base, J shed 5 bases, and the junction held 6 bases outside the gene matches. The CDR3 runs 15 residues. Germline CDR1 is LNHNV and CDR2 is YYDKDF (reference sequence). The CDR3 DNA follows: TGTGCCACCAGCAGAGGTCTAGCGGACGTAGATACGCAGTATTTT. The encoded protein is CATSRGLADVDTQYF.

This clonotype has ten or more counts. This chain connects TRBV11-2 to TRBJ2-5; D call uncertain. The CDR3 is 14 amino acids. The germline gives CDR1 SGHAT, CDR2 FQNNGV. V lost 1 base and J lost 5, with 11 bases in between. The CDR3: CASSLGPEVETQYF. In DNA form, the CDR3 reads TGTGCCAGCAGCTTAGGCCCAGAGGTGGAGACCCAGTACTTC.

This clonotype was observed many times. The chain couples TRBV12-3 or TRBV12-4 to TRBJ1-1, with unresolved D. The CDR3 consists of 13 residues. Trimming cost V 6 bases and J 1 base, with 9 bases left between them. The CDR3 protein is CASSSDGNTEAFF. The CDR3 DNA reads TGTGCCAGCAGCTCCGACGGGAACACTGAAGCTTTCTTT.

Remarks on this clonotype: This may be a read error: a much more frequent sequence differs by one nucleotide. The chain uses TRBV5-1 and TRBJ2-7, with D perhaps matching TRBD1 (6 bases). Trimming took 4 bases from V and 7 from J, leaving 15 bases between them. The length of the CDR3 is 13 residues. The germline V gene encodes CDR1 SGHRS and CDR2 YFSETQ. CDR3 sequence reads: CASSPQGSKEQYV. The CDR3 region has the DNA TGCGCCAGCAGCCCACAGGGTTCGAAAGAGCAGTACGTC.

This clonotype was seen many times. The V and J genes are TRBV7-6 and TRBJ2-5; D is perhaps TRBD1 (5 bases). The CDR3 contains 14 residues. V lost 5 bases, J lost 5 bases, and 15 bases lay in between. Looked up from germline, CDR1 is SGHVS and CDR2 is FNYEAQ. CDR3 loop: CASSADSLGETQYF. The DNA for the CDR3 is TGTGCCAGCAGCGCAGACAGTCTGGGGGAGACCCAGTACTTC.